What follows are 16 T cell receptor beta chains derived from one specimen sequenced in a study of blood T cell repertoires in COVID-19. Libraries were prepared by immunoSEQ multiplex PCR; TCRdb keeps only in-frame clonotypes and omits some of them. The sample holds some 160,000 clones, approximately 87% seen once. Source material: peripheral blood. These receptors came from a woman aged 70 to 79 with COVID-19, enrolled during active disease.

The chain carries TRBV5-4 and TRBJ2-2; 10 bases align to TRBD2. CDR3 length: 16 residues. The germline V gene has CDR1 SGHNT and CDR2 YYREEE (reference sequence). V lost 4 bases and J lost 2; bases outside the gene matches: 5. CDR3: CASSVGLASNTGELFF. The CDR3 region has the DNA TGTGCCAGCAGCGTGGGACTAGCGAGCAACACCGGGGAGCTGTTTTTT. The full variable domain, in which reference TRBV5-4 and TRBJ2-2 provide the parts outside the CDR3, is ETGVTQSPTHLIKTRGQQVTLRCSSQSGHNTVSWYQQALGQGPQFIFQYYREEENGRGNFPPRFSGLQFPNYSSELNVNALELDDSALYLCASSVGLASNTGELFFGEGSRLTVL.

This clone was detected a few times. The genes are TRBV11-2 and TRBJ2-5, with a possible D match to TRBD1 (6 bases). The CDR3 has 12 amino acids. Trimming shortened V by 4 bases and J by 9 bases, and 12 bases separated the two germline ends. Looked up from germline, CDR1 is SGHAT and CDR2 is FQNNGV. This CDR3 is CASSSGVEAQYF. The CDR3 nucleotides are TGTGCCAGCAGCTCAGGGGTGGAGGCCCAGTACTTC.

The rearrangement uses TRBV6-6 and TRBJ2-5, with TRBD1 identical over 7 bases. The CDR3 length is 15 residues. Germline-derived CDR1 and CDR2 are MNHNY and SVGAGI (reference sequence). The J segment lost 0 bases and the V segment lost 2 bases, leaving 3 bases of the junction unmatched. CDR3 residues: CASSYKGQYQETQYF. CDR3 nucleotides: TGTGCCAGCAGTTACAAGGGACAGTACCAAGAGACCCAGTACTTC.

J is TRBJ1-3 and V is TRBV7-8; D call uncertain. With 2 bases removed from V and 4 bases from J, the gap between germline ends came to 6 bases. The CDR3 covers 13 residues. Per germline, CDR1 SGHVS and CDR2 FQNEAQ. The CDR3 here is CASSLNRGNTIYF. In nucleotides, the CDR3 is TGTGCCAGCAGCTTAAACAGAGGAAACACCATATATTTT.

V gene TRBV3-1 (or the pseudogene TRBV3-2) combines with J gene TRBJ1-2; D is perhaps TRBD1 (5 bases). Germline V gene data show CDR1 as LGHDT and CDR2 as YNNKEL (reference sequence). The CDR3 has 12 residues. V was trimmed by 4 bases and J by 8 bases, leaving 11 bases between them. CDR3 nucleotides: TGTGCCAGCAGCCCAGGGATAACGGGCTACACCTTC. Its protein is CASSPGITGYTF.

The CDR3 is CASSPPGRVSEQYF. CDR3 DNA sequence: TGTGCCAGCTCACCACCCGGGCGGGTCTCCGAGCAGTACTTC. V gene TRBV18 combines with J gene TRBJ2-7, with a tentative D call TRBD2 (5 bases). Trimming left V 0 bases short and J 6 bases short, with 12 bases between. Germline CDR1 is KGHSH and CDR2 is LQKENI. This CDR3 spans 14 amino acids.

V gene TRBV19 combines with J gene TRBJ2-3; 11 bases align to TRBD1. With 4 bases clipped from V and 3 bases from J, the junction kept 6 bases outside the gene matches. Germline CDR1 reads LNHDA; CDR2 reads SQIVND (reference sequence). The CDR3 contains 16 residues. The CDR3 spells CASSTWTGGATDTQYF. The CDR3, as DNA: TGTGCCAGTAGTACCTGGACAGGGGGCGCAACAGATACGCAGTATTTT.

This clone appeared a few times. This chain joins TRBV7-2 and TRBJ2-7; TRBD1 matches at 8 bases. There are 14 residues in the CDR3. Germline trimming cut 5 bases from V and 2 bases from J; bases unmatched to any gene: 5. Germline-derived CDR1 and CDR2 are SGHTA and FQGNSA. The CDR3: CASSSDRGPYEQYF. In DNA, the CDR3 is TGTGCCAGCAGCAGCGACAGGGGTCCCTACGAGCAGTACTTC.

This clone appeared a few times. The chain uses TRBV5-1 and TRBJ1-4; 7 nucleotides agree with TRBD1. The V gene end was trimmed by 4 bases and the J gene end by 0 bases; junction bases not matched to a gene: 3. The CDR3 contains 15 residues. Germline V gene data show CDR1 as SGHRS and CDR2 as YFSETQ. The CDR3 reads CASSTGQATNEKLFF. The CDR3 coding sequence is TGCGCCAGCAGCACCGGACAGGCAACTAATGAAAAACTGTTTTTT.

This clone was detected once. The chain links TRBV18 to TRBJ2-2; D remains ambiguous. The V and J ends lost 6 bases and 2 bases respectively, with 4 bases between them. Germline CDR1 and CDR2: KGHSH and LQKENI. This CDR3 is built from 12 residues. The chain's CDR3 is CASSRNTGELFF. CDR3 DNA sequence: TGTGCCAGCTCTCGTAACACCGGGGAGCTGTTTTTT.

The chain has TRBV4-1 and TRBJ2-5, with 7 positions matching TRBD1. The germline gives CDR1 MGHRA, CDR2 YSYEKL. V lost 4 bases to trimming and J lost 5 bases; unmatched junction nucleotides: 10. CDR3 length: 15 residues. This CDR3 is CASSLRPGQRETQYF. CDR3 DNA sequence: TGCGCCAGCAGCCTTAGACCGGGACAGAGGGAGACCCAGTACTTC.

This clone was picked up a small number of times. The CDR3 loop reads CASSLEAYTEAFF. CDR3 coding DNA: TGTGCCAGCAGTTTAGAAGCCTACACTGAAGCTTTCTTT. V usage is TRBV12-3 or TRBV12-4 and J usage is TRBJ1-1, with D hard to call. The CDR3 sequence is 13 residues long. V was clipped by 1 base and J by 3 bases, with 6 bases between them.

The chain links TRBV5-1 to TRBJ2-1; 11 bases are shared with TRBD1. Per germline, CDR1 SGHRS and CDR2 YFSETQ. The junction had 4 bases not matched to a gene; V was cut back by 4 bases and J by 7 bases. CDR3 length: 14 residues. The CDR3, as DNA: TGCGCCAGCAGCGCGGGACAGGGGGATAATGAGCAGTTCTTC. Translating it yields CASSAGQGDNEQFF.

Here the CDR3 DNA reads TGCGCCAGCAGCTTGACAGGGGGGACCGAGCAGTACTTC. It yields the protein CASSLTGGTEQYF. This chain connects TRBV5-1 to TRBJ2-7; the match to TRBD1 covers 8 bases. The CDR3 is 13 residues long. Germline trimming cut 1 base from V and 6 bases from J; bases unmatched to any gene: 3. Germline V gene sequence: CDR1 SGHRS, CDR2 YFSETQ.

The table lists this clone with a few counts. The chain has TRBV28 and TRBJ1-2; D is undetermined. Germline V gene sequence: CDR1 MDHEN, CDR2 SYDVKM. The length of the CDR3 is 13 residues. The V end lost 2 bases, the J end lost 8 bases, and 12 bases lay between the germline ends. CDR3 bases: TGTGCCAGCAGTTTACCCCGAAACGGGGGCTACACCTTC. This gives the protein CASSLPRNGGYTF.

The J gene is TRBJ1-1, the V gene TRBV27; no reliable D call. Germline V gene data show CDR1 as MNHEY and CDR2 as SMNVEV (reference sequence). The CDR3 consists of 14 residues. V shed 8 bases and J shed 0 bases, with 13 bases lying between them. The CDR3 region is CASCRGSVNTEAFF. CDR3 in DNA: TGTGCCAGCTGCAGAGGGAGTGTGAACACTGAAGCTTTCTTT.